The T cell receptor beta chain under discussion was sequenced for a study of CD8 T cells in ankylosing spondylitis. This clonotype came up a few times. What it binds is unknown. The CDR3 length is 14 residues. Looked up from germline, CDR1 is SGHTA and CDR2 is FQGNSA. V was pared by 1 base and J by 2 bases, with 8 bases between. TCRdb independently ran MiXCR on the 5' RACE reads; one entry per CDR3 protein. There are 85,000 to 90,000 distinct CDR3 sequences in the sample; about 27% occur only once, and 45% to 65% lies in the top ten. Study results and limitations: Reportedly, disease-linked clones are significantly enriched in ankylosing spondylitis patients' matched synovial fluid. Earlier work had already found some motif variants in reactive arthritis synovial fluid and blood.

The chain couples TRBV7-2 to TRBJ1-1; D is unresolved. This TCR was sampled from a male donor with ankylosing spondylitis or in good health (not recorded which). Sequencing used blood, either unsorted or a sorted T cell fraction (not recorded which). The CDR3 bases are TGTGCCAGCAGCTTAGAGGCCGCAAACACTGAAGCTTTCTTT. It is translated as CASSLEAANTEAFF.